Included here is one TCR beta chain sequence, with context. No antigen is known for it. These data come from a study of T cell responses to AZD1222 COVID-19 vaccine. Study conclusions and caveats: Among spike-specific TCRs, nearly half reportedly target unmutated variant regions. Rises in breadth and depth of Spike-specific TCRs came after two AZD1222 doses. Donors were chiefly white British, with a greater number of females, and clonal diversity was perhaps underestimated.

This CDR3 is 18 amino acids long. Germline lookup yields CDR1 SGHRS and CDR2 YFSETQ. Trimming took 0 bases from V and 5 from J; bases not matched to a gene: 7. Libraries were prepared by immunoSEQ multiplex PCR; TCRdb keeps only in-frame clonotypes and omits some of them. The table records about 180,000 clones, approximately 86% of them present only once. This chain uses TRBV5-1 with TRBJ2-1; 14 positions match TRBD2. Sample: peripheral blood, taken 28 days after the second AZD1222 dose. The receptor was derived from an adult who received the AZD1222 COVID-19 vaccine. The CDR3 reads CASSLEPLGLAGDNEQFF. Written as DNA, the CDR3 is TGCGCCAGCAGCTTGGAGCCCCTGGGACTAGCGGGGGACAATGAGCAGTTCTTC.